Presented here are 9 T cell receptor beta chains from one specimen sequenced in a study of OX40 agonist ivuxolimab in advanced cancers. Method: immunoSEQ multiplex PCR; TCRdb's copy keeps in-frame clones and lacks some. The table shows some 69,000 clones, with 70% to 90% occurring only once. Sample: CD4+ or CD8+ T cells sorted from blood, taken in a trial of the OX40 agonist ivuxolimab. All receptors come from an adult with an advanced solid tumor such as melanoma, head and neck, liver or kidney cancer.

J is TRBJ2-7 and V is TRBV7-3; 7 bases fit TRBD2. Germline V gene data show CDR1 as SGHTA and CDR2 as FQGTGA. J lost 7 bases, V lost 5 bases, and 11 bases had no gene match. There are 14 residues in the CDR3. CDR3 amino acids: CASSPDPSGREQYF. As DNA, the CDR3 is TGTGCCAGCAGCCCCGACCCTAGCGGTCGGGAGCAGTACTTC.

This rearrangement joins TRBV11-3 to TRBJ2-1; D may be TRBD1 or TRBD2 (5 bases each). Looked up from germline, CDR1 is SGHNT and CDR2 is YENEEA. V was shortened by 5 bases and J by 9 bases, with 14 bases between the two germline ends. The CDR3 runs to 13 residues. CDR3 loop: CASSVNQGAEQFF. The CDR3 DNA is TGTGCCAGCAGCGTCAACCAGGGAGCTGAGCAGTTCTTC.

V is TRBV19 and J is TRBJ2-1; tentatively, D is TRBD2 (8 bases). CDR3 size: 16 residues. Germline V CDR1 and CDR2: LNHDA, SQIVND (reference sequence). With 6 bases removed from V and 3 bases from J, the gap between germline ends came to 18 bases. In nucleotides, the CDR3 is TGTGCCAGTAGGACCAGGGGGGCGGGAGGCTACAATGAGCAGTTCTTC. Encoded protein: CASRTRGAGGYNEQFF.

CDR3 protein: CASSETSGGARETQYF. As DNA, the CDR3 is TGTGCCAGCAGCGAGACTAGCGGGGGGGCTCGAGAGACCCAGTACTTC. The chain employs TRBV7-2 and TRBJ2-5; 14 bases are shared with TRBD2. The junction had 6 bases not matched to a gene; V was cut back by 5 bases and J by 4 bases. The germline gives CDR1 SGHTA, CDR2 FQGNSA. The CDR3 spans 16 residues.

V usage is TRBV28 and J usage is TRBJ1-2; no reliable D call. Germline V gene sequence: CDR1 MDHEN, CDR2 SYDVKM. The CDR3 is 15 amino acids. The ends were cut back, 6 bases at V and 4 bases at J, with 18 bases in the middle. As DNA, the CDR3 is TGTGCCAGCAGCCCGATAGTAGAGAACCCCTATGGCTACACCTTC. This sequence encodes CASSPIVENPYGYTF.

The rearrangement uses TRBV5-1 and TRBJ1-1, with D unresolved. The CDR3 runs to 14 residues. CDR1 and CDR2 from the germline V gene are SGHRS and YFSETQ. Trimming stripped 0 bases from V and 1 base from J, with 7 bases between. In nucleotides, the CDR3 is TGCGCCAGCAGCTTGGCCACAGCGAACACTGAAGCTTTCTTT. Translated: CASSLATANTEAFF.

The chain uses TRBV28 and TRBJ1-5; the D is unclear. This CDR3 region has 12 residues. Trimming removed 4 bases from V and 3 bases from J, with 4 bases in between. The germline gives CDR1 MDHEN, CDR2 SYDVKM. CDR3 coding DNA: TGTGCCAGCAGTTCAAACAATCAGCCCCAGCATTTT. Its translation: CASSSNNQPQHF.

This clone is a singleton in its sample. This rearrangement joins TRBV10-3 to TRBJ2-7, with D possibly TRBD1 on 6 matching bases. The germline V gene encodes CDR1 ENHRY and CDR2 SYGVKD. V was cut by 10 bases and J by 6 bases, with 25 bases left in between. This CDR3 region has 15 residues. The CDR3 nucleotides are TGTGCCACCAGACAACAGGGATTCGAGGATGGCGAGCAGTACTTC. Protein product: CATRQQGFEDGEQYF.

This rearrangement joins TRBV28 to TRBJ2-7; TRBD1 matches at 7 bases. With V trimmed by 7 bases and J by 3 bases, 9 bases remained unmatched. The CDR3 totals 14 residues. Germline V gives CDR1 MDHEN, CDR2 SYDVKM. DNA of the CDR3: TGTGCCAGCATCCCTGCGACAGGGCTCTACGAGCAGTACTTC. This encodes CASIPATGLYEQYF.